What follows are 18 T cell receptor beta chains derived from one specimen sequenced in a study of CD8 T cells in Susac syndrome. After extraction with the RNeasy kit, about 0.5 to 1 ug of the RNA was reverse transcribed using random hexamers. TCRdb ran MiXCR on the immunoSEQ multiplex PCR reads and lists one entry per CDR3 protein. The sample includes 350,000 to 550,000 distinct CDR3 sequences, more than 70% of them seen just once. The sample was CD8+ T cells from PBMCs. The receptors were gathered from a human donor with multiple sclerosis.

This chain links TRBV18 with TRBJ2-3; D perhaps matches TRBD2 (6 bases). The CDR3 is made up of 14 amino acids. Between the trimmed V and J ends, which lost 6 bases and 6 bases, there was a span of 16 bases. CDR1 and CDR2 (germline): KGHSH, LQKENI. The CDR3 here is CASSAAGSGDTQYF. The CDR3 bases are TGTGCCAGCTCGGCCGCGGGGTCCGGGGATACGCAGTATTTT.

In this sample, this clonotype turned up a few times. One end of the junction does not line up with germline, which may come from a read error. This chain uses TRBV4-1 with TRBJ1-1; 7 bases match TRBD1. Germline-derived CDR1 and CDR2 are MGHRA and YSYEKL. The CDR3 length is 15 residues. CDR3 in amino acids: CASSQEGQLNTEAFF. The CDR3, as DNA: TGTGCCAGCAGCCAAGAGGGACAGCTGAACACTGAAGCTTTCTTT.

J is TRBJ2-7 and V is TRBV7-2, with a weak D call TRBD2 (6 bases). Germline V lookup: CDR1 SGHTA, CDR2 FQGNSA. CDR3 length: 17 amino acids. V gave up 0 bases and J gave up 3 bases, with 18 bases separating them. CDR3 amino acids: CASSLAEGLESIYEQYF. CDR3 coding DNA: TGTGCCAGCAGCTTAGCGGAGGGACTGGAGTCGATCTACGAGCAGTACTTC.

This clonotype was detected only once. The chain is built from TRBV28 and TRBJ2-3; 9 positions match TRBD2. The CDR3 is 16 residues long. Germline values: CDR1 MDHEN, CDR2 SYDVKM. After removal of 5 bases from V and 4 bases from J, the junction contained 10 bases not matched to a gene. DNA of the CDR3: TGTGCCAGCAGTACCTCCAGGACTAGCGAGGCAGATACGCAGTATTTT. Translated, it gives CASSTSRTSEADTQYF. The whole variable domain, filled in from reference TRBV28 and TRBJ2-3, reads DVKVTQSSRYLVKRTGEKVFLECVQDMDHENMFWYRQDPGLGLRLIYFSYDVKMKEKGDIPEGYSVSREKKERFSLILESASTNQTSMYLCASSTSRTSEADTQYFGPGTRLTVL.

The genes are TRBV7-3 and TRBJ1-1; 9 nucleotides align to TRBD1. The CDR3 is 13 residues long. Germline loops: CDR1 SGHTA, CDR2 FQGTGA. Germline trimming cut 5 bases from V and 6 bases from J; bases unmatched to any gene: 4. Here the CDR3 DNA reads TGTGCCAGCAGCCCGGACAGGGGCGCTGAAGCTTTCTTT. This gives the protein CASSPDRGAEAFF.

The chain is built from TRBV10-3 and TRBJ1-1; weak D call: TRBD1 (5 bases). The CDR3 has 11 amino acids. The V gene's germline CDR1 is ENHRY and CDR2 SYGVKD. The CDR3 coding sequence is TGTGCTTCGGGGCTGGGCACTGAAGCTTTCTTT. This encodes CASGLGTEAFF.

This clonotype was found a few times. This chain uses TRBV30 with TRBJ1-2; D is unclear. This CDR3 has 12 amino acids. The V gene's germline CDR1 is GTSNPN and CDR2 SVGIG (reference sequence). Trimming pared 5 bases from V and 0 bases from J, leaving 7 bases between. As DNA, the CDR3 is TGTGCCTGGTCGGATACTAACTATGGCTACACCTTC. It yields the protein CAWSDTNYGYTF.

This clonotype was seen more than once but under ten times. This chain uses TRBV27 with TRBJ2-3; D may be TRBD1 (6 bases). Deletions cut 2 bases from V and 4 bases from J, with 10 bases between. The germline CDR1 and CDR2 sequences are MNHEY and SMNVEV (reference sequence). The CDR3 has 14 amino acids. The CDR3 DNA is TGTGCCAGCAGTTTAGGGGCAGGGGCAGATACGCAGTATTTT. Translated: CASSLGAGADTQYF.

The gene calls are TRBV28 and TRBJ1-1; D remains ambiguous. Trimming removed 2 bases from V and 0 bases from J, with 7 bases in between. The germline V gene encodes CDR1 MDHEN and CDR2 SYDVKM. The CDR3 has 14 amino acids. The CDR3 sequence is CASSLEDMNTEAFF. CDR3 coding DNA: TGTGCCAGCAGTTTAGAGGATATGAACACTGAAGCTTTCTTT.

V is TRBV19 and J is TRBJ2-3, with 9 nucleotides matching TRBD1. The junction had 6 bases not matched to a gene; V was cut back by 4 bases and J by 4 bases. The CDR3 runs to 15 residues. CDR1 and CDR2 from the germline V gene are LNHDA and SQIVND (reference sequence). The CDR3 nucleotides read TGTGCCAGTAGTAGCCGGACAGGGGTGGCAGATACGCAGTATTTT. The encoded protein is CASSSRTGVADTQYF. The whole variable domain, remainder taken from reference TRBV19 and TRBJ2-3, is DGGITQSPKYLFRKEGQNVTLSCEQNLNHDAMYWYRQDPGQGLRLIYYSQIVNDFQKGDIAEGYSVSREKKESFPLTVTSAQKNPTAFYLCASSSRTGVADTQYFGPGTRLTVL.

The genes are TRBV6-5 and TRBJ2-5; D not resolved. CDR3 length equals 15 residues. The germline V gene encodes CDR1 MNHEY and CDR2 SVGAGI. V was clipped by 1 base and J by 2 bases, with 11 bases between them. The CDR3 coding sequence is TGTGCCAGCAGTTACTTGAGGACCAGACAAGAGACCCAGTACTTC. It is translated as CASSYLRTRQETQYF.

The chain combines TRBV5-4 with TRBJ2-7, with D possibly matching TRBD1 (5 bases). The V end lost 4 bases, the J end lost 3 bases, and 14 bases lay between the germline ends. The CDR3 length is 14 residues. The germline CDR1 and CDR2 sequences are SGHNT and YYREEE (reference sequence). The CDR3 region has the DNA TGTGCCAGCAGCGTACGACAGTCGAGCTACGAGCAGTACTTC. Encoded protein: CASSVRQSSYEQYF.

The V and J genes are TRBV4-1 and TRBJ2-3, with TRBD1 identical over 8 bases. The V gene end was trimmed by 2 bases and the J gene end by 2 bases; junction bases not matched to a gene: 6. Germline V lookup: CDR1 MGHRA, CDR2 YSYEKL. This CDR3 is built from 16 residues. The CDR3 DNA reads TGCGCCAGCAGCCAAACAGGGACAGGCTACACAGATACGCAGTATTTT. Residues: CASSQTGTGYTDTQYF.

The chain has TRBV20-1 and TRBJ2-7, with 8 bases identical to TRBD1. The junction had 12 bases not matched to a gene; V was cut back by 6 bases and J by 5 bases. The germline V gene has CDR1 DFQATT and CDR2 SNEGSKA (reference sequence). The CDR3 consists of 14 residues. CDR3 loop: CSARVAMTGDEQYF. The CDR3 DNA reads as TGCAGTGCCCGTGTTGCTATGACAGGGGACGAGCAGTACTTC.

The rearrangement joins TRBV27 to TRBJ2-1, with D perhaps matching TRBD2 (5 bases). CDR1 is MNHEY and CDR2 is SMNVEV in the germline V gene (reference sequence). The CDR3 loop spans 13 amino acids. The V gene lost 10 bases and the J gene lost 0 bases, with 10 bases spanning the gap. CDR3 protein: CATLGSSYNEQFF. CDR3 in DNA: TGTGCCACCCTTGGGAGCTCCTACAATGAGCAGTTCTTC.

The V gene is TRBV15, the J gene TRBJ2-1; no clear D gene. V lost 3 bases and J lost 5, with 5 bases in between. The length of the CDR3 is 12 residues. Germline V lookup: CDR1 LNHNV, CDR2 YYDKDF (reference sequence). The CDR3 nucleotides are TGTGCCACCAGCAGGGCGGACAATGAGCAGTTCTTC. Its protein is CATSRADNEQFF.

This chain links TRBV27 with TRBJ2-1; 10 nucleotides agree with TRBD2. Germline values: CDR1 MNHEY, CDR2 SMNVEV (reference sequence). The CDR3 length is 15 residues. V was pared by 4 bases and J by 4 bases, with 4 bases of the junction left unmatched. Here the CDR3 DNA reads TGTGCCAGCAGTTCACTAGCGGGAAGGTACAATGAGCAGTTCTTC. Protein product: CASSSLAGRYNEQFF.

CDR3 DNA sequence: TGTGCCAGCAGTTTAGTTAGAGGACAGAACACTGAAGCTTTCTTT. It is translated as CASSLVRGQNTEAFF. The rearrangement uses TRBV12-3 or TRBV12-4 and TRBJ1-1; D is perhaps TRBD1 (5 bases). V shed 1 base and J shed 1 base, with 10 bases lying between them. The CDR3 has 15 amino acids.